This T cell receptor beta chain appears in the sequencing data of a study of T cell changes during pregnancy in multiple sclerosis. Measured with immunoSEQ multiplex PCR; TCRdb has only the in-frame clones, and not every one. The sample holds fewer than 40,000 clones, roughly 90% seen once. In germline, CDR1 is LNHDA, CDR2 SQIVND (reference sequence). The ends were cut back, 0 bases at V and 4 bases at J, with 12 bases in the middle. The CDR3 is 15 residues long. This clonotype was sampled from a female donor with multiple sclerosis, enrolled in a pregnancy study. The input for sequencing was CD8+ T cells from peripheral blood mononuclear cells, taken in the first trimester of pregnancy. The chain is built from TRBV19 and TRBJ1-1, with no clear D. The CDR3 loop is CASSIEGGYVTEAFF. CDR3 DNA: TGTGCCAGTAGTATAGAGGGAGGGTATGTCACTGAAGCTTTCTTT.